The clone carrying this TCR beta chain was seen more than once but under ten times. The target antigen is unknown. This sample was taken from a study of regulatory T cells in long-lasting Graves disease. Study information: Antithyroid drugs had been taken under 3 months by newly diagnosed Graves' patients. Study-level points and caveats: Analyses excluded thyroid tissue, covering peripheral blood alone.

This CDR3 is built from 14 residues. V gave up 5 bases and J gave up 0 bases, with 11 bases separating them. CDR1 and CDR2 (germline): SGHTS, YDEGEE. As to time point: newly diagnosed GD, antithyroid drugs for less than 3 months. The TCR library was prepared using RNA isolated from PBMCs. The TCR beta library used iRepertoire HTBI primers with Arm-PCR amplification of CDR3. In the source study's methods: From all samples, identification returned over 11 TRBJ and 60 to 80 TRBV segments. TCRdb passed the multiplex PCR reads through MiXCR, listing each CDR3 protein once. Here the V and J calls rest on TCRdb's processing, not on the authors' analysis. The sample yields approximately 310,000 distinct CDR3 sequences, about 18% seen once.

The sequence derives from a female donor with Graves disease. V is TRBV5-8 and J is TRBJ1-2, with a possible D match to TRBD1 (6 bases). Sequencing was performed on peripheral blood mononuclear cells (PBMCs), taken at new diagnosis, from a patient treated with antithyroid drugs. The CDR3 DNA reads TGTGCCAGCAGTTTCGGACAGACTAACTATGGCTACACCTTC. Translating gives CASSFGQTNYGYTF.